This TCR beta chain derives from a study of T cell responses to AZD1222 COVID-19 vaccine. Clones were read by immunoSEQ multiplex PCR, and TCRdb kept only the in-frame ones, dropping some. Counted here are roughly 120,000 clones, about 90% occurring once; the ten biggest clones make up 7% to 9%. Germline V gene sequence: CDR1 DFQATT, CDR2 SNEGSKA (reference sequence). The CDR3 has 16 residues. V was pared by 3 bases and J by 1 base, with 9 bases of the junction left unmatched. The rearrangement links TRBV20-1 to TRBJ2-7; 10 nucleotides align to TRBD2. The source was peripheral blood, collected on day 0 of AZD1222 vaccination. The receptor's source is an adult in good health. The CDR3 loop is CSASGASGGDSYEQYF. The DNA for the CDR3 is TGCAGTGCTAGTGGGGCTAGCGGGGGAGATTCCTACGAGCAGTACTTC.